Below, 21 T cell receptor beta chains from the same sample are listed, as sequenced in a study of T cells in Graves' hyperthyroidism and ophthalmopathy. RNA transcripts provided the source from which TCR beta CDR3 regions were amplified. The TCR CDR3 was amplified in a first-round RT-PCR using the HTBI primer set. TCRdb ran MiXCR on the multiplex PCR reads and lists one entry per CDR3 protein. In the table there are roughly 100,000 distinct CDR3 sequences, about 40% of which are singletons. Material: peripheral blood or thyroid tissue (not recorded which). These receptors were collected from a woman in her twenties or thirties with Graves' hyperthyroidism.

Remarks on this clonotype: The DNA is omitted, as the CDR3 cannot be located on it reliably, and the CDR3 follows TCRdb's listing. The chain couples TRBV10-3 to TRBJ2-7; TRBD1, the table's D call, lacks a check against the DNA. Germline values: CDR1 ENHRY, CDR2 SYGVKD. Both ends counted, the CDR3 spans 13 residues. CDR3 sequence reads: CAICSALYNEQYF.

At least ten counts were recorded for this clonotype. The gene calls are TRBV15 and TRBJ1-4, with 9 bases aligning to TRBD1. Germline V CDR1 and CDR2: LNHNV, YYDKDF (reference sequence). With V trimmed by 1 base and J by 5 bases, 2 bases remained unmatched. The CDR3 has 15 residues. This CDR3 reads CATSRGGTGNEKLFF. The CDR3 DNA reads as TGTGCCACCAGCAGAGGGGGGACAGGGAATGAAAAACTGTTTTTT.

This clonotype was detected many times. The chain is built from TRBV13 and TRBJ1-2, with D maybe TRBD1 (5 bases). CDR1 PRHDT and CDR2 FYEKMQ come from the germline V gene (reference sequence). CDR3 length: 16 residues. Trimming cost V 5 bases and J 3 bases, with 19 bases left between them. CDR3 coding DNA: TGTGCCAGCAGCGCCATCCCTATGGGGGACCACTATGGCTACACCTTC. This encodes CASSAIPMGDHYGYTF.

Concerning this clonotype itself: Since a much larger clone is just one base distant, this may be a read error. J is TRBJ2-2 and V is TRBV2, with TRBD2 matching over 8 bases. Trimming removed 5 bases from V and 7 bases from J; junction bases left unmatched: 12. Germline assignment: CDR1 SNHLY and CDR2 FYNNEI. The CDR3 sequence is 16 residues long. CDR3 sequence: CASSPPGLGRIGELFF. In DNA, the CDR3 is TGTGCCAGCAGTCCGCCGGGACTAGGGAGGATCGGGGAGCTGTTTTTT.

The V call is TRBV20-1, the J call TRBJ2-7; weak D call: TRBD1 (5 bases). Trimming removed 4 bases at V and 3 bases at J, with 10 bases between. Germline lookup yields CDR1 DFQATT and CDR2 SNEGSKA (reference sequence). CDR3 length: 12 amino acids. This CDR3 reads CSAIGRVYEQYF. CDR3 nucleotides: TGCAGTGCTATTGGCAGGGTCTACGAGCAGTACTTC.

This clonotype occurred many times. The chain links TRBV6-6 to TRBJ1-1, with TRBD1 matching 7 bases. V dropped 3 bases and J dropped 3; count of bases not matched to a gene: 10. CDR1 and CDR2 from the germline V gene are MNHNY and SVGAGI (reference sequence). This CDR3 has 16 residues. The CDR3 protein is CASSYGEGAWDTEAFF. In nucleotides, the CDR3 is TGTGCCAGCAGTTATGGGGAGGGGGCTTGGGACACTGAAGCTTTCTTT.

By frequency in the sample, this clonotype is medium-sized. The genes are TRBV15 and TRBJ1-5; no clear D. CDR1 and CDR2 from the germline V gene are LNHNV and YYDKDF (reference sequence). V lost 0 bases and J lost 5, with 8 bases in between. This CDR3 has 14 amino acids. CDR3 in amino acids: CATSRDYGDQPQHF. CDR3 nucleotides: TGTGCCACCAGCAGAGATTATGGGGATCAGCCCCAGCATTTT.

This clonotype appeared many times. CDR3 amino acids: CASSYRDQPQHF. CDR3 bases: TGTGCCAGCAGTTACCGGGATCAGCCCCAGCATTTT. J is TRBJ1-5 and V is TRBV6-6; D is ambiguous. CDR1 is MNHNY, CDR2 SVGAGI, per germline (reference sequence). The ends were cut back, 2 bases at V and 5 bases at J, with 4 bases in the middle. The CDR3 has 12 residues.

The CDR3 sequence is CASSQGASRTQYF. CDR3 coding DNA: TGTGCCAGCAGCCAAGGGGCATCCAGGACGCAGTATTTT. V is TRBV14 and J is TRBJ2-3; D unresolved. Germline V gene sequence: CDR1 SGHDN, CDR2 FVKESK. With 1 base removed from V and 9 bases from J, the gap between germline ends came to 11 bases. This CDR3 region has 13 residues. The full variable domain, in which reference TRBV14 and TRBJ2-3 provide the parts outside the CDR3, is EAGVTQFPSHSVIEKGQTVTLRCDPISGHDNLYWYRRVMGKEIKFLLHFVKESKQDESGMPNNRFLAERTGGTYSTLKVQPAELEDSGVYFCASSQGASRTQYFGPGTRLTVL.

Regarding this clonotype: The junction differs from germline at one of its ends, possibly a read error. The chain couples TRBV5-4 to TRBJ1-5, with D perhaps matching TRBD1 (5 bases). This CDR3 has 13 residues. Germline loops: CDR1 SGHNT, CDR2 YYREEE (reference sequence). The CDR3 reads CAGREGFDQPQHF. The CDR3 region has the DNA TGTGCCGGCAGGGAGGGGTTTGATCAGCCCCAGCATTTT.

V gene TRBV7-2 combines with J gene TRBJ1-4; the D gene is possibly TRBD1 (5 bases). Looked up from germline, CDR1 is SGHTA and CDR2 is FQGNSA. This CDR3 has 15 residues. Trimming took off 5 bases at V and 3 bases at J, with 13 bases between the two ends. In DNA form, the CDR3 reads TGTGCCAGCAGCCCCCAAGGGGCAGCTAATGAAAAACTGTTTTTT. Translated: CASSPQGAANEKLFF.

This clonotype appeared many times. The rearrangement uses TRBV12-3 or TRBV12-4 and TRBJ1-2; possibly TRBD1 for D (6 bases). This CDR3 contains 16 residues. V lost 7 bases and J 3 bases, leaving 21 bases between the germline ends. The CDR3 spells CASTLGTLKGHYGYTF. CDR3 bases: TGTGCCAGCACCCTTGGGACACTTAAAGGTCACTATGGCTACACCTTC.

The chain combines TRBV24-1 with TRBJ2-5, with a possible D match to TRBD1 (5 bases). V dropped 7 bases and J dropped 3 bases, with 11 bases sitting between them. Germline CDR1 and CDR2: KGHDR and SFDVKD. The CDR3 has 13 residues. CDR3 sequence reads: CATSRAGKETQYF. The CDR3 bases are TGTGCCACCAGCAGAGCAGGGAAAGAGACCCAGTACTTC.

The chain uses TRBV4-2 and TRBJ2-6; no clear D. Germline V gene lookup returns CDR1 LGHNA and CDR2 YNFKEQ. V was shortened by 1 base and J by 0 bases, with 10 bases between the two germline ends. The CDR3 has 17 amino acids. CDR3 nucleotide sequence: TGTGCCAGCAGCCAAGTCACAGAGAGCTCTGGGGCCAACGTCCTGACTTTC. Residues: CASSQVTESSGANVLTF.

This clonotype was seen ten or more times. The CDR3 spells CASTLAGETQYF. CDR3 bases: TGCGCCAGCACCCTGGCGGGTGAGACCCAGTACTTC. The J gene is TRBJ2-5, the V gene TRBV5-1, with D possibly being TRBD2 (5 bases). Trimming removed 6 bases at V and 5 bases at J, with 11 bases between. Germline lookup yields CDR1 SGHRS and CDR2 YFSETQ. CDR3 length: 12 amino acids.

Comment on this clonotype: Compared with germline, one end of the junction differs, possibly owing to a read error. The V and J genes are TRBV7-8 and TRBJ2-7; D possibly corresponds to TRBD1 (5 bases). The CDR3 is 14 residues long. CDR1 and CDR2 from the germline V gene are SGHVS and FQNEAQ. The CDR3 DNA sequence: TGTGCCGGCAGCTCCGGACACGGACCCTACGGGCAGTACTTC. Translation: CAGSSGHGPYGQYF.

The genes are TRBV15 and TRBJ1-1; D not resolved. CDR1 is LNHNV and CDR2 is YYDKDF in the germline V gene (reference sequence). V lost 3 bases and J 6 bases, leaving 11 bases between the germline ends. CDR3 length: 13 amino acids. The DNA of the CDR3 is TGTGCCACCAGCAGCTTGGGTCCAGCTGAAGCTTTCTTT. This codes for CATSSLGPAEAFF.

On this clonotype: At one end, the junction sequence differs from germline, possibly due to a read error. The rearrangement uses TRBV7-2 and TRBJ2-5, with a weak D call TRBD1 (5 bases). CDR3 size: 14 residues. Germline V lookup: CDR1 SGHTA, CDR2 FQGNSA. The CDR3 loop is CASSLVQGGETQYF. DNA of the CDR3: TGCGCCAGCAGCTTGGTGCAGGGTGGAGAGACCCAGTACTTC. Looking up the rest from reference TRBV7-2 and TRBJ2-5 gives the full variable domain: GAGVSQSPSNKVTEKGKDVELRCDPISGHTALYWYRQSLGQGLEFLIYFQGNSAPDKSGLPSDRFSAERTGGSVSTLTIQRTQQEDSAVYLCASSLVQGGETQYFGPGTRLLVL.

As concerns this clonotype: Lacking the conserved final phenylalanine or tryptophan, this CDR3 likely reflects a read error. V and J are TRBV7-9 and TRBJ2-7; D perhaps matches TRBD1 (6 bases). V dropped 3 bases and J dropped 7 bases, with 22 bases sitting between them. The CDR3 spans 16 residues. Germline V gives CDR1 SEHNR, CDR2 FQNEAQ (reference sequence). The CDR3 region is CASSLFAADRRVEQYS. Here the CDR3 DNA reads TGTGCCAGCAGCTTGTTTGCGGCGGACAGACGTGTGGAGCAGTACTCT.

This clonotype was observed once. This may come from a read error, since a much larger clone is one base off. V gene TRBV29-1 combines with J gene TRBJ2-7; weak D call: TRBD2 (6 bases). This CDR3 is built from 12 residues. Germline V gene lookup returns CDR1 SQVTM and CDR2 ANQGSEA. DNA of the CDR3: TGCAGCGTTGAATCCCTTGGTCGGGAGCAGCACTTC. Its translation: CSVESLGREQHF.

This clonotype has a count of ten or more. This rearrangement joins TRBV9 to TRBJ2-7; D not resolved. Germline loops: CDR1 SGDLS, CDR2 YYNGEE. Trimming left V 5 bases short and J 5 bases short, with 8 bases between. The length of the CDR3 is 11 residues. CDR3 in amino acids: CASSSGHEQYF. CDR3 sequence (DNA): TGTGCCAGCAGTTCAGGCCACGAGCAGTACTTC.